This TCR beta chain was sequenced during a study of blood T cell repertoires in COVID-19. CDR3 size: 15 residues. CDR1 MNHEY and CDR2 SVGAGI come from the germline V gene. Trimming removed 5 bases from V and 1 base from J, with 14 bases in between. Method: immunoSEQ multiplex PCR; TCRdb's copy keeps in-frame clones and lacks some. The sample consists of fewer than 300,000 clones, 85% to 90% of them appearing once. This clone was observed a handful of times. The genes are TRBV6-5 and TRBJ1-1; D is perhaps TRBD1 (5 bases). Sequencing input: peripheral blood. The clonotype was recovered from a woman in her thirties or forties who had recovered from COVID-19. The CDR3 reads CASSPPTDRNTEAFF. The DNA of the CDR3 is TGTGCCAGCAGTCCCCCTACTGACAGGAACACTGAAGCTTTCTTT.